Each of the 8 T cell receptor beta chains below was sequenced from the same sample in a study of shared T cell receptors in the human thymus. TCRdb keeps only in-frame clones here, not all; method: immunoSEQ multiplex PCR. The sample contains about 660,000 clones, over 75% of which appear only once. These data also featured in a second study, about human thymus T cells.

The sample comprised thymocytes. The receptors were gathered from a boy younger than two with a congenital heart defect.

This clone was recorded a few times. The genes are TRBV18 and TRBJ2-2; 9 bases line up with TRBD1. V shed 2 bases, J shed 5 bases, and the junction held 9 bases outside the gene matches. The germline V gene has CDR1 KGHSH and CDR2 LQKENI. The CDR3 loop spans 17 amino acids. Written as DNA, the CDR3 is TGTGCCAGCTCACCATCCGGGACAGGGATATTAACCGGGGAGCTGTTTTTT. Encoded protein: CASSPSGTGILTGELFF.

This chain links TRBV27 with TRBJ1-1, with 9 bases identical to TRBD1. CDR3 size: 15 residues. V lost 6 bases, J lost 4 bases, and 9 bases stayed unmatched. Germline V lookup: CDR1 MNHEY, CDR2 SMNVEV (reference sequence). The CDR3 protein is CASSYTQGASTEAFF. The CDR3 DNA is TGTGCCAGCAGCTACACACAGGGGGCGAGCACTGAAGCTTTCTTT.

V and J are TRBV7-4 and TRBJ2-6, with D perhaps TRBD1 (7 bases). Germline lookup yields CDR1 SGHVT and CDR2 SQSDAQ. V was clipped by 5 bases and J by 0 bases, with 14 bases between them. The CDR3 has 17 residues. CDR3 nucleotide sequence: TGTGCCAGCAGCGGCGGGACAGACCACTCTGGGGCCAACGTCCTGACTTTC. Translating gives CASSGGTDHSGANVLTF.

The CDR3 DNA is TGTGCCAGCAGTCCTACCCTGCTAGTAGCTGAGCAGTTCTTC. This codes for CASSPTLLVAEQFF. V gene TRBV28 combines with J gene TRBJ2-1, with D hard to call. Germline V gene data show CDR1 as MDHEN and CDR2 as SYDVKM. The CDR3 runs to 14 residues. Trimming cost V 5 bases and J 9 bases, with 17 bases left between them.

This chain's CDR3 is CASSLWTGRETQYF. The DNA of the CDR3 is TGTGCCAGCAGCCTATGGACAGGGAGGGAGACCCAGTACTTC. The V and J genes are TRBV7-9 and TRBJ2-5, with 8 bases identical to TRBD1. Germline V CDR1 and CDR2: SEHNR, FQNEAQ (reference sequence). V lost 5 bases to trimming and J lost 5 bases; unmatched junction nucleotides: 7. The CDR3 runs to 14 residues.

This rearrangement joins TRBV19 to TRBJ2-5; 8 positions match TRBD1. The CDR3 covers 15 residues. V lost 5 bases and J lost 2; bases outside the gene matches: 7. From germline, CDR1 is LNHDA and CDR2 SQIVND (reference sequence). As DNA, the CDR3 is TGTGCCAGTAGTCCGGACAGGGCACTACAAGAGACCCAGTACTTC. This codes for CASSPDRALQETQYF. Supplemented by reference TRBV19 and TRBJ2-5, the full variable domain reads DGGITQSPKYLFRKEGQNVTLSCEQNLNHDAMYWYRQDPGQGLRLIYYSQIVNDFQKGDIAEGYSVSREKKESFPLTVTSAQKNPTAFYLCASSPDRALQETQYFGPGTRLLVL.

The gene calls are TRBV5-4 and TRBJ1-1, with a possible D match to TRBD1 (6 bases). In germline, CDR1 is SGHNT, CDR2 YYREEE (reference sequence). This CDR3 is built from 16 residues. V was trimmed by 3 bases and J by 5 bases, leaving 20 bases between them. Here the CDR3 DNA reads TGTGCCAGCAGCTCACAGGGTCTGGCGGATAGGACTGAAGCTTTCTTT. Protein sequence: CASSSQGLADRTEAFF.

The gene calls are TRBV5-4 and TRBJ2-7, with D possibly being TRBD1 (5 bases). CDR1 is SGHNT and CDR2 is YYREEE in the germline V gene (reference sequence). The CDR3 is 18 residues long. Trimming cost V 2 bases and J 0 bases, with 21 bases left between them. The CDR3 loop reads CASSFKGLESPLSYEQYF. The CDR3 DNA reads as TGTGCCAGCAGCTTTAAGGGGCTCGAAAGCCCCCTCTCCTACGAGCAGTACTTC.